This paragraph reports one TCR beta chain. This specimen comes from a study of blood T cell repertoires in COVID-19. Overall study context: Researchers got acute and convalescent COVID-19 samples from the United States, Italy and Spain. PBMCs, B-cell-depleted T cells, or T cells were the source of the cDNA or gDNA that made up the material.

Authors' analysis steps: For nucleated cells, counts were estimated from reference gene primer amplification. The data were produced by immunoSEQ multiplex PCR, yet TCRdb's version contains in-frame clones alone and is incomplete. V, J and clone size were drawn from that table, and D and trimming were deduced from the DNA. The sample yields around 200,000 clones, over 75% seen once. This sequence was found in a man aged 50 to 59 with acute or convalescent COVID-19. The specimen sequenced was peripheral blood.

This CDR3 reads CSVEGGRNYGYTF. CDR3 bases: TGCAGCGTTGAAGGTGGGAGGAACTATGGCTACACCTTC. V is TRBV29-1 and J is TRBJ1-2; no firm D call. The CDR3 has 13 residues. CDR1 and CDR2 (germline): SQVTM, ANQGSEA. The V end was cut by 1 base, the J end by 2 bases, with 8 bases between.